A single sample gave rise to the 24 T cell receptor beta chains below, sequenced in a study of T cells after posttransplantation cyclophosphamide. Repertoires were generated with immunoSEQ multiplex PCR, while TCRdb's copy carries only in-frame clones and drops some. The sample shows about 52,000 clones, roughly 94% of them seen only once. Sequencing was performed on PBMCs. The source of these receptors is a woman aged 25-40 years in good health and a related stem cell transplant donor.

The chain's CDR3 is CASSSIRQGTGELFF. The DNA for the CDR3 is TGTGCCAGCAGTTCGATCCGACAGGGCACCGGGGAGCTGTTTTTT. This rearrangement joins TRBV27 to TRBJ2-2; the match to TRBD1 covers 7 bases. Germline V gives CDR1 MNHEY, CDR2 SMNVEV (reference sequence). The CDR3 runs to 15 residues. With V trimmed by 4 bases and J by 4 bases, 6 bases remained unmatched.

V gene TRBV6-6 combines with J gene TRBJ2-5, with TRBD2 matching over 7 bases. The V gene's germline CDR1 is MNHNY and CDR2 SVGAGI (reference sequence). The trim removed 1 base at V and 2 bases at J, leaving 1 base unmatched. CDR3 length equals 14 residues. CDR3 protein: CASSYYGGQETQYF. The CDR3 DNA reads TGTGCCAGCAGTTACTACGGGGGGCAAGAGACCCAGTACTTC.

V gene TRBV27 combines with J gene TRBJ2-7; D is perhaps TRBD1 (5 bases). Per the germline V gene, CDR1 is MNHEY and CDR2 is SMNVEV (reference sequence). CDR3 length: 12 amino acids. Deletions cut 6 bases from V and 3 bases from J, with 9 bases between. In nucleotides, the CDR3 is TGTGCCAGCAGGGCAGGGAACTACGAGCAGTACTTC. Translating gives CASRAGNYEQYF.

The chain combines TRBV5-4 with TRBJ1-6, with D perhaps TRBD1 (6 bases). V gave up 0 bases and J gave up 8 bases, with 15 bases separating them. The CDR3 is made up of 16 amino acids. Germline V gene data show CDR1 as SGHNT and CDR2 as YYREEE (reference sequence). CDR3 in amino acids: CASSLGVGQGYSPLHF. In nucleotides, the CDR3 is TGTGCCAGCAGCTTGGGGGTAGGGCAGGGGTATTCACCCCTCCACTTT.

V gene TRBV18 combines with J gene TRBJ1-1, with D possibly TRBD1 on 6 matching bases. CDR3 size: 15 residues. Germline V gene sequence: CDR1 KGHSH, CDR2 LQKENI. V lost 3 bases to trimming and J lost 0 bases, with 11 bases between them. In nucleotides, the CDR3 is TGTGCCAGCTCACCGCGCCGGGACATGAACACTGAAGCTTTCTTT. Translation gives CASSPRRDMNTEAFF.

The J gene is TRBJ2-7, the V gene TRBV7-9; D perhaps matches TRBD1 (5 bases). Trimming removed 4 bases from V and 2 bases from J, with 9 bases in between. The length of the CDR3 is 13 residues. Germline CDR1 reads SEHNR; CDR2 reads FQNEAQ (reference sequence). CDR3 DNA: TGTGCCAGCAGCTCGACAGCCGCCTACGAGCAGTACTTC. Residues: CASSSTAAYEQYF.

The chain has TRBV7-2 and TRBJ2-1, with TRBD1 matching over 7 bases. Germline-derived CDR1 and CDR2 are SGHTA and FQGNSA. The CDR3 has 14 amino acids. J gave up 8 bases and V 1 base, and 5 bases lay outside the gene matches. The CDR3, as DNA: TGTGCCAGCAGCTTAGATCACAGGGGCTATGAGCAGTTCTTC. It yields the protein CASSLDHRGYEQFF.

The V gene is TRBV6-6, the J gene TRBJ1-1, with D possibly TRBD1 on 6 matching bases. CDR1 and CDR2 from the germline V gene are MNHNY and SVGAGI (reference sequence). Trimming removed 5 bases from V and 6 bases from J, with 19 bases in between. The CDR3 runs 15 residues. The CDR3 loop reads CASSAGYRAESEAFF. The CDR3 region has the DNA TGTGCCAGCAGTGCGGGCTACAGGGCTGAATCTGAAGCTTTCTTT.

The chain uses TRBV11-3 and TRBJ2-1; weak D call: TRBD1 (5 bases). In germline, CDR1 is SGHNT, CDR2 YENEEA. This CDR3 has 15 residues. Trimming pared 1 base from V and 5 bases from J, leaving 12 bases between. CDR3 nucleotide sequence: TGTGCCAGCAGCTTAGCAGGGTCTTGGAACAATGAGCAGTTCTTC. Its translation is CASSLAGSWNNEQFF.

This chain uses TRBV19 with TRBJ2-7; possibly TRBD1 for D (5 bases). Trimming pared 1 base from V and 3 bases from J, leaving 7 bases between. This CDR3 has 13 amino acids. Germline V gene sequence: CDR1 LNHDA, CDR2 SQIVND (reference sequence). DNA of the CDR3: TGTGCCAGTAGTATAGGCAGGGACTACGAGCAGTACTTC. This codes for CASSIGRDYEQYF.

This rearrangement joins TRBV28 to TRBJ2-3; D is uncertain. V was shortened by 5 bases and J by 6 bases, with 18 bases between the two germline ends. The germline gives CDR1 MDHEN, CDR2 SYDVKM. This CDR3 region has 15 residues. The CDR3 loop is CASSKSLVVADTQYF. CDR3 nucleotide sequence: TGTGCCAGCAGTAAGTCCCTCGTGGTCGCGGATACGCAGTATTTT.

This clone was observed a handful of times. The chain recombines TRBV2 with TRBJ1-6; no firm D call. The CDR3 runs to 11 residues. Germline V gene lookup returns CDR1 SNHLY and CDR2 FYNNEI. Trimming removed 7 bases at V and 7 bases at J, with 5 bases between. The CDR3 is CASTLNSPLHF. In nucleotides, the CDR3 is TGTGCCAGCACCCTCAATTCACCCCTCCACTTT.

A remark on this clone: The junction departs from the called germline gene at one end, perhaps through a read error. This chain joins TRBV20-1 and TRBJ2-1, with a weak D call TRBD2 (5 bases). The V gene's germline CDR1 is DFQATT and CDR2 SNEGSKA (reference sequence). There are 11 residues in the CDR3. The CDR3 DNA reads TGCAGTGCTCACGGTCGGGCCTTCGGGATCTTC. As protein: CSAHGRAFGIF.

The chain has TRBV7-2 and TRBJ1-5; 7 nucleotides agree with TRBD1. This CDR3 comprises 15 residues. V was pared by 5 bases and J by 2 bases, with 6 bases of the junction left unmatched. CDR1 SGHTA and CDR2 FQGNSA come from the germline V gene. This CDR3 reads CASSIDRVGNQPQHF. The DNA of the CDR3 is TGTGCCAGCAGCATCGACAGGGTTGGCAATCAGCCCCAGCATTTT.

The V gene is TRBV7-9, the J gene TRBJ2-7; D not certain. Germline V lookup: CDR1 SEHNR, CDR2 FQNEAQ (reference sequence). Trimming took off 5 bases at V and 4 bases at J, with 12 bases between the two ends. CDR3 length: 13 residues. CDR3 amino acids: CASSPHSVYEQYF. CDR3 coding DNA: TGTGCCAGCAGCCCGCACAGTGTATACGAGCAGTACTTC. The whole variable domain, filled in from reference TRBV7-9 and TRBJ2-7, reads DTGVSQNPRHKITKRGQNVTFRCDPISEHNRLYWYRQTLGQGPEFLTYFQNEAQLEKSRLLSDRFSAERPKGSFSTLEIQRTEQGDSAMYLCASSPHSVYEQYFGPGTRLTVT.

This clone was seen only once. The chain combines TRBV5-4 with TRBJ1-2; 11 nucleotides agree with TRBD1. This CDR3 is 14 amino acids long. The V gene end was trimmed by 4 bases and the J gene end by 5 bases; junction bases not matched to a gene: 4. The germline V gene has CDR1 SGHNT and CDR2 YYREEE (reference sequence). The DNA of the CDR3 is TGTGCCAGCAGCCCCGGACAGGGGGCTTATGGCTACACCTTC. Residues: CASSPGQGAYGYTF.

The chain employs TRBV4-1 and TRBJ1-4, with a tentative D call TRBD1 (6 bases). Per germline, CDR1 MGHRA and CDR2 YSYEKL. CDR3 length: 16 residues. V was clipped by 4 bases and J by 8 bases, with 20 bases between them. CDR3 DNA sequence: TGCGCCAGCAGCCCGCCGATGACCAGGGGAGTCGAAAAACTGTTTTTT. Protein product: CASSPPMTRGVEKLFF.

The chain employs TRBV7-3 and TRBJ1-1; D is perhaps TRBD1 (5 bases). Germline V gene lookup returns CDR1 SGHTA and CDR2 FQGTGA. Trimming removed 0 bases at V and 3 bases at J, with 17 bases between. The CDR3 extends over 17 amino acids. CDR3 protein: CASSLTGFGAVDTEAFF. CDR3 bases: TGTGCCAGCAGCTTAACAGGTTTTGGGGCGGTGGACACTGAAGCTTTCTTT.

The CDR3 spells CASSPSGQRQETQYF. In nucleotides, the CDR3 is TGTGCCAGCAGCCCCTCAGGACAGCGCCAAGAGACCCAGTACTTC. The rearrangement joins TRBV7-9 to TRBJ2-5; a weak D match, TRBD1 (6 bases). This CDR3 is 15 amino acids long. V lost 5 bases and J lost 1, with 14 bases in between. Germline CDR1 is SEHNR and CDR2 is FQNEAQ (reference sequence).

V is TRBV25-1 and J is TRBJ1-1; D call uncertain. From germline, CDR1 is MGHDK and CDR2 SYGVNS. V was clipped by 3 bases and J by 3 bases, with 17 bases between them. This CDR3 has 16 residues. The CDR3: CASSDRVNVGDTEAFF. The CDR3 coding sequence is TGTGCCAGCAGTGATCGGGTAAATGTCGGAGACACTGAAGCTTTCTTT. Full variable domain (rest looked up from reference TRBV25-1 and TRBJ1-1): EADIYQTPRYLVIGTGKKITLECSQTMGHDKMYWYQQDPGMELHLIHYSYGVNSTEKGDLSSESTVSRIRTEHFPLTLESARPSHTSQYLCASSDRVNVGDTEAFFGQGTRLTVV.

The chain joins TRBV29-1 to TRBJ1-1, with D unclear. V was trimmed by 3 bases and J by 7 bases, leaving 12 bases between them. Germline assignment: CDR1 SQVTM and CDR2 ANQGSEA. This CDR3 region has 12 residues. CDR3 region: CSVEKRQLEAFF. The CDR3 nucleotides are TGCAGCGTTGAGAAGAGGCAGCTTGAAGCTTTCTTT.

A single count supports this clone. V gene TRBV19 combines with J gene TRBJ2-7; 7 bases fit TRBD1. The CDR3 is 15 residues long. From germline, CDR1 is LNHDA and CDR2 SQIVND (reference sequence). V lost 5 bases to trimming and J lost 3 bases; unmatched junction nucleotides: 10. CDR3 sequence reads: CASSLTGTAYYEQYF. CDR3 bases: TGTGCCAGTAGTTTGACCGGGACAGCCTACTACGAGCAGTACTTC.

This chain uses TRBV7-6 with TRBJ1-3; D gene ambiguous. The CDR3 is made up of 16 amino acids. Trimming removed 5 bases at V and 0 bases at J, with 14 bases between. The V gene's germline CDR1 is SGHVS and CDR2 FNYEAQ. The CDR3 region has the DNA TGTGCCAGCAGCCGACAACCGACGGACTCTGGAAACACCATATATTTT. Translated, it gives CASSRQPTDSGNTIYF.

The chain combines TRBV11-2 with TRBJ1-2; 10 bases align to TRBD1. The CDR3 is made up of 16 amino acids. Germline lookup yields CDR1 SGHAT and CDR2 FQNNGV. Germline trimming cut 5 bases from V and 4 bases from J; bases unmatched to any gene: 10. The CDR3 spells CASSPNGDRGPYGYTF. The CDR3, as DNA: TGTGCCAGCAGCCCAAACGGGGACAGGGGCCCCTATGGCTACACCTTC.